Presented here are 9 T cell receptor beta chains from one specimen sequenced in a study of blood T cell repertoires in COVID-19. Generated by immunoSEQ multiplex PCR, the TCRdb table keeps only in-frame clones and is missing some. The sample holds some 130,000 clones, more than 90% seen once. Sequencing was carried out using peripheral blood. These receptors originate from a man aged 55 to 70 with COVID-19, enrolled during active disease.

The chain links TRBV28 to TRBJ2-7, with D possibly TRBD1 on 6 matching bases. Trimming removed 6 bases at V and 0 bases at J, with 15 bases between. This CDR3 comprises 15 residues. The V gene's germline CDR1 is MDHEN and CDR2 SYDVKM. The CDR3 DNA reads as TGTGCCAGCAGGCGGACAGCCCGAAACTCCTACGAGCAGTACTTC. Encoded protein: CASRRTARNSYEQYF.

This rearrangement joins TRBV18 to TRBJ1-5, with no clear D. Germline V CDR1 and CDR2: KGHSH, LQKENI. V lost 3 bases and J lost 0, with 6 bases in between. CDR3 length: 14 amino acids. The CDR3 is CASSPADSNQPQHF. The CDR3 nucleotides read TGTGCCAGCTCACCCGCGGATAGCAATCAGCCCCAGCATTTT.

CDR3 in amino acids: CASSQDGQSGRVPSGANVLTF. The CDR3 nucleotides are TGCGCCAGCAGCCAAGACGGGCAGAGCGGGAGGGTCCCGTCTGGGGCCAACGTCCTGACTTTC. This chain uses TRBV4-1 with TRBJ2-6; 10 nucleotides line up with TRBD2. This CDR3 region has 21 residues. The ends lost 0 bases at V and 1 base at J; junction bases unmatched: 12. Germline V gene sequence: CDR1 MGHRA, CDR2 YSYEKL.

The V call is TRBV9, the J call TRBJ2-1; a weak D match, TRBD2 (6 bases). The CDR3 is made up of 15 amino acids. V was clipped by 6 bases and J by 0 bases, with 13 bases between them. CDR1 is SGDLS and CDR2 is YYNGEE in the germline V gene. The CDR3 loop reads CASTTTSHSYNEQFF. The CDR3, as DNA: TGTGCCAGCACCACGACTAGTCACTCCTACAATGAGCAGTTCTTC.

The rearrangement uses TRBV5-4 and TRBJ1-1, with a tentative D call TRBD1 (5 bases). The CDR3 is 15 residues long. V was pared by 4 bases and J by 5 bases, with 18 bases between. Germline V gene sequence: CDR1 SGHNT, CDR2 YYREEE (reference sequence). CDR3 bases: TGTGCCAGCAGCCCCCGCGGGGCAGCTAGGACTGAAGCTTTCTTT. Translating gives CASSPRGAARTEAFF.

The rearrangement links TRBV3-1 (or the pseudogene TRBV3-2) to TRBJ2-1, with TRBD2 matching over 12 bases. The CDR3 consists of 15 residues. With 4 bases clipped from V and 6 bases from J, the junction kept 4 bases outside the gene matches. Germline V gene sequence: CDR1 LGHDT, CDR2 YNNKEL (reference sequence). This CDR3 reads CASSRGTSGSNEQFF. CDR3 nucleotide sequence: TGTGCCAGCAGCCGAGGGACTAGCGGGTCCAATGAGCAGTTCTTC.

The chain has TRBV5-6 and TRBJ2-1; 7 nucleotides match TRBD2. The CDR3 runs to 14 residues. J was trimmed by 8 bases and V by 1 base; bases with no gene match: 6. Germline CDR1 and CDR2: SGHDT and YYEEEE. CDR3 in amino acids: CASSLMTSLDEQFF. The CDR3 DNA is TGTGCCAGCAGCTTGATGACTAGCTTGGATGAGCAGTTCTTC.

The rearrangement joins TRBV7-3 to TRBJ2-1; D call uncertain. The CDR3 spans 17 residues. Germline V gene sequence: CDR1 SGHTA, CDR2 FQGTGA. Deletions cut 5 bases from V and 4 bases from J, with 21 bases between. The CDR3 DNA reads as TGTGCCAGCAGCCCGGTACCCGCTAGGAATCGGTACAATGAGCAGTTCTTC. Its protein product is CASSPVPARNRYNEQFF.

The CDR3 loop reads CATSETGTGRSGYTF. The CDR3 region has the DNA TGTGCCACCAGTGAAACCGGGACAGGGAGGTCTGGCTACACCTTC. This sequence joins TRBV24-1 and TRBJ1-2; TRBD1 matches 9 bases. Germline lookup yields CDR1 KGHDR and CDR2 SFDVKD. V gave up 4 bases and J gave up 7 bases; unmatched junction bases: 9. The length of the CDR3 is 15 residues.